This T cell receptor (beta chain) was captured by sequencing in a study of shared clonotypes between healthy human individuals. Germline V CDR1 and CDR2: SGHRS, YFSETQ. V lost 4 bases and J lost 4; bases outside the gene matches: 7. The CDR3 contains 15 residues. At a deep level, the assay was run. Using immunoSEQ multiplex PCR, the repertoire was profiled, and TCRdb retains in-frame clones only, with some absent. The sample has approximately 1.5 million clones, 98% seen once. The gene calls are TRBV5-1 and TRBJ2-5; 10 nucleotides match TRBD1. Material: naive CD4+ T cells sorted from blood. The subset here: CD45RA+ positively selected. The sequence was collected from a man aged 30 to 39 in good health. The CDR3 spells CASSEMTGGAETQYF. The CDR3 DNA is TGCGCCAGCAGCGAAATGACAGGGGGCGCAGAGACCCAGTACTTC.